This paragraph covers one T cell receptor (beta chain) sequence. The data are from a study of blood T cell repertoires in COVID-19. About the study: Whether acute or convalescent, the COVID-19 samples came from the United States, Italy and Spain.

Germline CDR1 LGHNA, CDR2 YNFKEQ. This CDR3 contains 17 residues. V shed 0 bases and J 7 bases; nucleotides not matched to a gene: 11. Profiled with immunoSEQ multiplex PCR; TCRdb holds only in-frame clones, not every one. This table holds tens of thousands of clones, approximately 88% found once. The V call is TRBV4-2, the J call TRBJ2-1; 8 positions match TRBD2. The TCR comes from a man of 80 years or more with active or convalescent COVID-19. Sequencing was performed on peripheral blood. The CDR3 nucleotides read TGTGCCAGCAGCCAAGAACCCCTCGGGAGGGCCTGGAATGAGCAGTTCTTC. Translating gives CASSQEPLGRAWNEQFF.